The 20 T cell receptor beta chains presented below share a single source sample, sequenced in a study of cytomegalovirus exposure and HLA in healthy donors. The study ran its PCR with 60 Vbeta and 13 Jbeta primers. Profiling relied on immunoSEQ multiplex PCR, and the TCRdb table lists in-frame clones only, not all of them. This table has over 150,000 clones, about 81% appearing once. Material for sequencing was PBMCs. These receptors originate from a woman aged 18-29 years in good health and CMV-seronegative.

The chain carries TRBV7-9 and TRBJ1-4, with a possible D match to TRBD1 (6 bases). The CDR3 contains 17 residues. CDR1 and CDR2 from the germline V gene are SEHNR and FQNEAQ (reference sequence). Trimming shortened V by 6 bases and J by 0 bases, and 17 bases separated the two germline ends. The CDR3 spells CASSLSAWTATNEKLFF. Here the CDR3 DNA reads TGTGCCAGCAGTTTATCCGCCTGGACAGCAACTAATGAAAAACTGTTTTTT.

The chain combines TRBV14 with TRBJ1-2, with D possibly being TRBD1 (5 bases). The length of the CDR3 is 13 residues. Per germline, CDR1 SGHDN and CDR2 FVKESK. V was cut by 2 bases and J by 3 bases, with 7 bases left in between. The CDR3 reads CASSQQGYYGYTF. Here the CDR3 DNA reads TGTGCCAGCAGCCAACAGGGATACTATGGCTACACCTTC.

The chain recombines TRBV15 with TRBJ1-3; D gene uncertain. In germline, CDR1 is LNHNV, CDR2 YYDKDF (reference sequence). V was clipped by 0 bases and J by 0 bases, with 9 bases between them. The CDR3 has 16 amino acids. CDR3 sequence: CATSRDTDLSGNTIYF. In nucleotides, the CDR3 is TGTGCCACCAGCAGAGATACAGACCTCTCTGGAAACACCATATATTTT.

This rearrangement joins TRBV6-1 to TRBJ1-2; tentatively, D is TRBD1 (5 bases). Germline V gene sequence: CDR1 MNHNS, CDR2 SASEGT. The CDR3 has 14 residues. V lost 3 bases and J lost 4, with 12 bases in between. The CDR3 here is CASSENGHLYGYTF. Here the CDR3 DNA reads TGTGCCAGCAGTGAGAATGGACACCTCTATGGCTACACCTTC.

The chain is built from TRBV2 and TRBJ2-5; 7 bases match TRBD1. Germline V CDR1 and CDR2: SNHLY, FYNNEI. The CDR3 runs to 14 residues. With V trimmed by 5 bases and J by 4 bases, 7 bases remained unmatched. The CDR3 DNA reads TGTGCCAGCAGTCTGGACAGGACACGAGAGACCCAGTACTTC. Protein product: CASSLDRTRETQYF.

The chain has TRBV2 and TRBJ1-1; D is possibly TRBD1 (6 bases). The CDR3 extends over 13 amino acids. CDR1 and CDR2 (germline): SNHLY, FYNNEI. With 8 bases removed from V and 3 bases from J, the gap between germline ends came to 13 bases. The CDR3 sequence is CASRGGVYTEAFF. As DNA, the CDR3 is TGTGCCAGCCGGGGGGGCGTCTACACTGAAGCTTTCTTT.

The genes are TRBV10-1 and TRBJ2-7, with D possibly matching TRBD1 (6 bases). Germline V gene data show CDR1 as WNHNN and CDR2 as SYGVQD (reference sequence). The CDR3 consists of 13 residues. V lost 3 bases, J lost 6 bases, and 12 bases lay in between. Written as DNA, the CDR3 is TGCGCCAGCAGTGACTACAGGGTCGGCGAGCAGTACTTC. This encodes CASSDYRVGEQYF.

Details on this clone: Other DNA sequences in this specimen translate into the identical CDR3. This chain links TRBV10-3 with TRBJ1-2; TRBD1 might be the D (5 bases). V was pared by 0 bases and J by 4 bases, with 9 bases between. Germline V gene data show CDR1 as ENHRY and CDR2 as SYGVKD. This CDR3 is 14 amino acids long. The CDR3 sequence: CAISESEGSYGYTF. The CDR3 nucleotides read TGTGCCATCAGTGAGTCGGAGGGGAGCTATGGCTACACCTTC.

The chain employs TRBV2 and TRBJ2-5, with D perhaps TRBD1 (6 bases). The CDR3 has 13 residues. CDR1 SNHLY and CDR2 FYNNEI come from the germline V gene. V gave up 5 bases and J gave up 3 bases, with 10 bases separating them. CDR3 sequence: CASSRDIEETQYF. In DNA form, the CDR3 reads TGTGCCAGCAGTCGGGACATCGAAGAGACCCAGTACTTC.

The chain recombines TRBV10-2 with TRBJ2-3; the match to TRBD2 covers 7 bases. The germline gives CDR1 WSHSY, CDR2 SAAADI. Trimming removed 4 bases from V and 5 bases from J; junction bases left unmatched: 15. The CDR3 spans 17 residues. The CDR3 here is CASSGRGGLGGVDTQYF. DNA for the CDR3: TGCGCCAGCAGTGGGCGTGGAGGACTAGGAGGGGTAGATACGCAGTATTTT.

The chain combines TRBV11-2 with TRBJ2-5, with 8 bases fitting TRBD1. The germline V gene has CDR1 SGHAT and CDR2 FQNNGV. This CDR3 comprises 16 residues. J lost 5 bases, V lost 5 bases, and 13 bases had no gene match. The CDR3 here is CASSGGRTGQGETQYF. The CDR3 DNA reads as TGTGCCAGCAGCGGGGGGCGGACAGGGCAAGGGGAGACCCAGTACTTC.

The chain combines TRBV27 with TRBJ2-4; 7 nucleotides match TRBD2. Losses at the gene ends were 4 bases for V and 7 bases for J; bases not matched to a gene: 1. The CDR3 is 12 amino acids. The germline CDR1 and CDR2 sequences are MNHEY and SMNVEV (reference sequence). CDR3 amino acids: CASSSGGNIQYF. The DNA for the CDR3 is TGTGCCAGCAGTTCCGGGGGGAACATTCAGTACTTC.

V gene TRBV6-6 combines with J gene TRBJ1-1; D is perhaps TRBD1 (6 bases). V was clipped by 6 bases and J by 4 bases, with 21 bases between them. The CDR3 has 16 amino acids. The germline gives CDR1 MNHNY, CDR2 SVGAGI (reference sequence). The CDR3 nucleotides read TGTGCCAGCAGCCCGCAGACCCGGGGGGCTGGCACTGAAGCTTTCTTT. It translates to CASSPQTRGAGTEAFF.

This clone has just a few counts. The rearrangement joins TRBV28 to TRBJ2-2, with D perhaps matching TRBD2 (7 bases). The CDR3 is made up of 17 amino acids. V was cut by 1 base and J by 4 bases, with 16 bases left in between. Germline V gene data show CDR1 as MDHEN and CDR2 as SYDVKM. The chain's CDR3 is CASSLFTGGSPTGELFF. The CDR3 DNA sequence: TGTGCCAGCAGTTTATTTACGGGGGGCTCTCCCACCGGGGAGCTGTTTTTT.

V is TRBV2 and J is TRBJ2-2; no clear D gene. This CDR3 comprises 15 residues. Trimming removed 1 base at V and 3 bases at J, with 9 bases between. Looked up from germline, CDR1 is SNHLY and CDR2 is FYNNEI. CDR3: CASSEETEYTGELFF. DNA for the CDR3: TGTGCCAGCAGTGAAGAGACGGAGTACACCGGGGAGCTGTTTTTT.

This clone was seen once. The rearrangement joins TRBV9 to TRBJ1-6; TRBD1 matches at 9 bases. V shed 4 bases and J 8 bases; nucleotides not matched to a gene: 7. The CDR3 extends over 15 amino acids. Per the germline V gene, CDR1 is SGDLS and CDR2 is YYNGEE. The CDR3 loop reads CASSSGGTGHSPLHF. In DNA, the CDR3 is TGTGCCAGCAGCTCTGGGGGGACAGGGCATTCACCCCTCCACTTT.

The chain joins TRBV29-1 to TRBJ2-7; 7 bases line up with TRBD1. Germline CDR1 and CDR2: SQVTM and ANQGSEA. The CDR3 is 14 residues long. Unmatched junction bases numbered 14, after V lost 6 bases and J lost 6 bases. This CDR3 is CSVKRITGEAEQYF. CDR3 DNA sequence: TGCAGCGTCAAACGGATCACAGGGGAAGCCGAGCAGTACTTC.

The rearrangement uses TRBV7-9 and TRBJ2-3, with D uncertain. Germline CDR1 reads SEHNR; CDR2 reads FQNEAQ (reference sequence). V lost 2 bases, J lost 4 bases, and 4 bases lay in between. The CDR3 contains 12 residues. CDR3 amino acids: CASSLTADTQYF. CDR3 DNA sequence: TGTGCCAGCAGCTTAACTGCAGATACGCAGTATTTT. Filled out from reference TRBV7-9 and TRBJ2-3, the complete variable domain reads DTGVSQNPRHKITKRGQNVTFRCDPISEHNRLYWYRQTLGQGPEFLTYFQNEAQLEKSRLLSDRFSAERPKGSFSTLEIQRTEQGDSAMYLCASSLTADTQYFGPGTRLTVL.

The V call is TRBV4-2, the J call TRBJ2-1; possibly TRBD2 for D (6 bases). V lost 7 bases to trimming and J lost 2 bases, with 24 bases between them. This CDR3 comprises 18 residues. CDR1 and CDR2 from the germline V gene are LGHNA and YNFKEQ. Written as DNA, the CDR3 is TGTGCCAGCATCAAACATCTCGGAGTTTCGGGGGCCTACAATGAGCAGTTCTTC. The encoded protein is CASIKHLGVSGAYNEQFF.

The chain is built from TRBV19 and TRBJ2-4; 8 bases map to TRBD1. CDR3 size: 16 residues. The V gene's germline CDR1 is LNHDA and CDR2 SQIVND (reference sequence). The V segment lost 5 bases and the J segment 0 bases; nucleotides outside the gene matches: 6. CDR3 nucleotide sequence: TGTGCCAGTAGTGTTACAGGGGGAATAGCCAAAAACATTCAGTACTTC. Its translation is CASSVTGGIAKNIQYF.